This T cell receptor (beta chain) derives from a study of blood T cell repertoires in COVID-19. Germline-derived CDR1 and CDR2 are SEHNR and FQNEAQ (reference sequence). J lost 2 bases, V lost 5 bases, and 7 bases had no gene match. The CDR3 spans 15 residues. Assay: immunoSEQ multiplex PCR; the TCRdb copy retains only in-frame clones and omits some. The sample includes about 390,000 clones, more than 75% seen only once; the top ten take about 2.1%. Sequencing was done on a sample of peripheral blood. This chain joins TRBV7-9 and TRBJ2-3; 7 bases fit TRBD2. The source of this sequence is an older woman with COVID-19, enrolled during active disease. CDR3 amino acids: CASSPRGDDTDTQYF. The CDR3 coding sequence is TGTGCCAGCAGCCCCCGGGGGGATGACACAGATACGCAGTATTTT.